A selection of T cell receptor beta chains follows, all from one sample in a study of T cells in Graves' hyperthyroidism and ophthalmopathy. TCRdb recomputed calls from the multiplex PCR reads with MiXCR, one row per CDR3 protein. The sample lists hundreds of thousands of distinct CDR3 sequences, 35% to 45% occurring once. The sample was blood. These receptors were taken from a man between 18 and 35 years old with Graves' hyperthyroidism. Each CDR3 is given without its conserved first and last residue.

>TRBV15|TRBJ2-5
ATSTRVVETQY
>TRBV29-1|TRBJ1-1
SVRIQGARTEAF
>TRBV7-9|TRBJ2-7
ASIELPYEQY
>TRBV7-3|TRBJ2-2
ASNKGGTGELF
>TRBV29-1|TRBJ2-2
SVEGGRNTGELF
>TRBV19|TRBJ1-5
ASSTQTQQPQH
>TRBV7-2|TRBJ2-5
ASRDTGGQETQY
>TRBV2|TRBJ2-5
ASSEETGGQETQY
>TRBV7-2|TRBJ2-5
ASSSVSQETQY
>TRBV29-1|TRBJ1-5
SVMTTNSNQPQH
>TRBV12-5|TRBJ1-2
ASGYDLDRRYGYT
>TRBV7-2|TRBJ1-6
ASRRDLYDSPLH
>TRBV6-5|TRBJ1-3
ASRKGQTSSGNTIY
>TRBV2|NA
ASSETGAVNEQF
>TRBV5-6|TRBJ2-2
ASSQETVANTGQLF
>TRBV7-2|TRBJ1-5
ASSSQRPGEPQH
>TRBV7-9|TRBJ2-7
ATLSGTYTHEQY
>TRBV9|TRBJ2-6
ASSVGGGLTSGANVLT
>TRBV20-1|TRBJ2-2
SARIPSRGLTGELF
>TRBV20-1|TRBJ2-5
SSGQGAKETQY
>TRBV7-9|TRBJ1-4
ASSFQGNNEKLF
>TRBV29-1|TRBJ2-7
SLATSEQY
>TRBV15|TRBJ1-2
ATSRDLSGNYGYT
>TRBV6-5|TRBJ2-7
ASRTRTGPYEQY
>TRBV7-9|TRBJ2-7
ASSLTSYEQY
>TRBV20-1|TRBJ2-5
SARGTGRTQY
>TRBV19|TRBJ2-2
ASLTGTGRIGELF
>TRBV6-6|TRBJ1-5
ASRIQGYSNQPQH
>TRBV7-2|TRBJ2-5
ASCLAGARFWIEETQY
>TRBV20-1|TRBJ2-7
SARVGGTYEQY
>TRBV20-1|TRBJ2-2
SARDLGQGENTGELF
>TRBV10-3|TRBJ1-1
AISEGGRMNTEAF
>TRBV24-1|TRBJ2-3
ATSEAGRSTDTQY
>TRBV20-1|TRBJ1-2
SALGRFSGGYT
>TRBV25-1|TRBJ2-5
ASSEEEGETQY
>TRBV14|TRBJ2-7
ASSQVQGGLYEQY
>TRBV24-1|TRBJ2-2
ATSDGFRRELF
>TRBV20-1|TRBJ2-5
SARRSGQETQY
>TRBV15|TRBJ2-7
ATSAGRTTEYEQY
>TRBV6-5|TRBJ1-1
ASSYSWDRANTEAF